In this sample, the clone carrying this T cell receptor (beta chain) turned up once. The data were obtained in a study of blood T cell repertoires in COVID-19. Background on the study: The origin of the acute and convalescent COVID-19 samples was the United States, Italy and Spain. PBMCs, B-cell-depleted T cells, or T cells provided the cDNA or gDNA that made up the material.

The CDR3 has 14 residues. Per germline, CDR1 MNHEY and CDR2 SVGAGI. V gave up 6 bases and J gave up 1 base; unmatched junction bases: 4. In the authors' workflow: The authors estimated nucleated cell counts from reference gene primer amplification. Sequencing used immunoSEQ multiplex PCR; TCRdb keeps in-frame clones, though not all of them. D and trimming come from the DNA, and the V and J calls and clone size come from that table. The sample consists of some 250,000 clones, 86% of them appearing once. The chain employs TRBV6-5 and TRBJ1-1; TRBD1 matches 8 bases. Sequencing input: peripheral blood. The receptor comes from a woman aged 25 to 45 who had recovered from COVID-19. The CDR3 DNA sequence: TGTGCCAGCAGGTCAGGGGGCTGGAACACTGAAGCTTTCTTT. Its translation: CASRSGGWNTEAFF.